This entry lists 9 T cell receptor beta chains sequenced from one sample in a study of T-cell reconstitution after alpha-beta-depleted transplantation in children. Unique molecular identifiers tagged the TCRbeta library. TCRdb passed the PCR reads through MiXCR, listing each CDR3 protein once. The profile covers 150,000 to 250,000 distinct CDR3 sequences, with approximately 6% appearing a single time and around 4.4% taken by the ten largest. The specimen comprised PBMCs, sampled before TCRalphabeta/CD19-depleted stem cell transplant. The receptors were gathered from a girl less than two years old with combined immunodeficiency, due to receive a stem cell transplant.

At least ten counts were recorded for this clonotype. The CDR3 region is CASSQRKAGSEQFF. CDR3 in DNA: TGTGCCAGCAGCCAAAGGAAAGCGGGAAGTGAGCAGTTCTTC. The V gene is TRBV3-1, the J gene TRBJ2-1; 7 positions match TRBD2. V dropped 2 bases and J dropped 9; count of bases not matched to a gene: 7. This CDR3 contains 14 residues. CDR1 is LGHDT and CDR2 is YNNKEL in the germline V gene (reference sequence).

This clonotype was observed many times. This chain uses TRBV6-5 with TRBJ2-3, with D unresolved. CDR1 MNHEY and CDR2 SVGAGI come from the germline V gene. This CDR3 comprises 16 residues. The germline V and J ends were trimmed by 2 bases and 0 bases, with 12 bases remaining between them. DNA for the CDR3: TGTGCCAGCAGTTACCCTGGGTTGTCTAGCACAGATACGCAGTATTTT. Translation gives CASSYPGLSSTDTQYF.

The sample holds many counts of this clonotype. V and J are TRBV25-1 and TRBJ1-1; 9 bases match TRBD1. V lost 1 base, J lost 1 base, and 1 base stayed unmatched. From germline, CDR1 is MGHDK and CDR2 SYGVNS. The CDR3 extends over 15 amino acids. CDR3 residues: CASSELGQGNTEAFF. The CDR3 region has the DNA TGTGCCAGCAGTGAATTGGGACAGGGGAACACTGAAGCTTTCTTT. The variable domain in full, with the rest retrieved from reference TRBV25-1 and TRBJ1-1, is EADIYQTPRYLVIGTGKKITLECSQTMGHDKMYWYQQDPGMELHLIHYSYGVNSTEKGDLSSESTVSRIRTEHFPLTLESARPSHTSQYLCASSELGQGNTEAFFGQGTRLTVV.

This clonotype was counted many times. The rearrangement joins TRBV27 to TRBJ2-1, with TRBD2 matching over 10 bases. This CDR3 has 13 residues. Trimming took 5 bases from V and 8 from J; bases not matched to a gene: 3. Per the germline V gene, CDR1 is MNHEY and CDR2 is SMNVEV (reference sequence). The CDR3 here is CASSPSGSYEQFF. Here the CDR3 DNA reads TGTGCCAGCAGTCCTAGCGGGAGCTATGAGCAGTTCTTC.

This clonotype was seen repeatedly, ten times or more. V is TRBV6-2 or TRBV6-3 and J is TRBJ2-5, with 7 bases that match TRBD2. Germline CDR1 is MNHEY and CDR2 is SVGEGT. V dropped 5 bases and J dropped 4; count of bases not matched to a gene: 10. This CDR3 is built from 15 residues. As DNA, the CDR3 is TGTGCCAGCAGTACCCAGCGGGGCTTCATAGAGACCCAGTACTTC. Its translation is CASSTQRGFIETQYF.

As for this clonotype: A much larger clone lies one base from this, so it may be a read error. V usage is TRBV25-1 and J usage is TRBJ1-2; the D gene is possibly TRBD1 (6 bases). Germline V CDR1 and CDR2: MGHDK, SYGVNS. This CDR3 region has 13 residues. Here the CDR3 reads CARSELGGYGYTF. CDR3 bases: TGTGCCAGAAGTGAACTAGGGGGGTATGGCTACACCTTC.

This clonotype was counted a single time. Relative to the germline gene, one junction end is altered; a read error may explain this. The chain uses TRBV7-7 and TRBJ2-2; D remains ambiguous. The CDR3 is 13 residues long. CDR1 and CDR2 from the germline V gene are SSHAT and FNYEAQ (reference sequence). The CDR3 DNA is TGTGCTAGCAGCTCAACCATGGTTGGGGAGCTGTTTTTT. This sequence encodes CASSSTMVGELFF.

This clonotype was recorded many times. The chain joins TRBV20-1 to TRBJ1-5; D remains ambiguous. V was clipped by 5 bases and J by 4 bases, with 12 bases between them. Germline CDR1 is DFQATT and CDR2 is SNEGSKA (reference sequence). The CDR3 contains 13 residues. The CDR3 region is CSASTDSNQPQHF. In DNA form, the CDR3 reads TGCAGTGCTTCTACTGACTCGAATCAGCCCCAGCATTTT.

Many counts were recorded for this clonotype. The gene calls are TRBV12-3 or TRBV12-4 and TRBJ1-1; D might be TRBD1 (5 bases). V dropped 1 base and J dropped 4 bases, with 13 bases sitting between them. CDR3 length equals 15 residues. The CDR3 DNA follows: TGTGCCAGCAGTTTAGTACCCGAAGGGGCCACTGAAGCTTTCTTT. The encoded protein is CASSLVPEGATEAFF.